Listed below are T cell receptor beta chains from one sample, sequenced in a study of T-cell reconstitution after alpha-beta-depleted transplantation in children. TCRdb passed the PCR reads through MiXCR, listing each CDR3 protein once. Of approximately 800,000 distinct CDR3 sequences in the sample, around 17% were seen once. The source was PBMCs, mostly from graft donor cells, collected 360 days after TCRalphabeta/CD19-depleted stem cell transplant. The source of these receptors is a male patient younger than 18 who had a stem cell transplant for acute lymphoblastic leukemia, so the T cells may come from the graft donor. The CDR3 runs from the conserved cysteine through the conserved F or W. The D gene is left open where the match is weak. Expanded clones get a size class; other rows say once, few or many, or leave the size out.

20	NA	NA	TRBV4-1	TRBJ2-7	CASSQVHPAWEVVTLYEQYF	TGCGCCAGCAGCCAAGTTCACCCCGCGTGGGAGGTCGTCACGCTCTACGAGCAGTACTTC
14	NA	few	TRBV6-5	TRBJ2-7	CASSYLAIDYEQYF	TGTGCCAGCAGTTATCTAGCGATAGATTACGAGCAGTACTTC
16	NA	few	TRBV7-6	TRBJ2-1	CASSRMPSHSYNEQFF	TGTGCCAGCAGCCGTATGCCGTCCCACTCCTACAATGAGCAGTTCTTC
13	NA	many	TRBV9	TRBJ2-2	CASSGGEPGELFF	TGTGCCAGCAGCGGAGGGGAGCCCGGGGAGCTGTTTTTT
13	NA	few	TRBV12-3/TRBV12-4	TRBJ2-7	CASSLAPQYEQYF	TGTGCCAGTTCTCTAGCACCCCAATACGAGCAGTACTTC
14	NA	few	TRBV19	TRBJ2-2	CASSSQMNTGELFF	TGTGCCAGTAGTTCCCAGATGAACACCGGGGAGCTGTTTTTT
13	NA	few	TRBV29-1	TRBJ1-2	CSVREAGPYGYTF	TGCAGCGTCCGTGAGGCAGGGCCCTATGGCTACACCTTC
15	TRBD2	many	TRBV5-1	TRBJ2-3	CASSGLAGGTDTQYF	TGCGCCAGCAGCGGACTAGCGGGAGGCACAGATACGCAGTATTTT
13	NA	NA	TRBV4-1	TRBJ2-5	CASSQALSETQYF	TGCGCCAGCAGCCAGGCCCTCTCGGAGACCCAGTACTTC
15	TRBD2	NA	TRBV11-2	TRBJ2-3	CASSWGGVSPDTQYF	TGTGCCAGCAGCTGGGGGGGAGTTAGTCCAGATACGCAGTATTTT
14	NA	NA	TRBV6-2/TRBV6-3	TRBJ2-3	CASSYLGGTDTQYF	TGTGCCAGCAGTTATCTTGGCGGGACAGATACGCAGTATTTT
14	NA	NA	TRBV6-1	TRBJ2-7	CASSEASAPVWQYF	TGTGCCAGCAGTGAAGCTTCCGCCCCGGTCTGGCAGTACTTC
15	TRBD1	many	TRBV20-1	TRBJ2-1	CSARDRTGPYNEQFF	TGCAGTGCTAGAGATAGGACAGGGCCGTACAATGAGCAGTTCTTC
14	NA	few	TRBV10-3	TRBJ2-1	CAPGGERANNEQFF	TGTGCCCCGGGCGGGGAACGGGCCAACAATGAGCAGTTCTTC
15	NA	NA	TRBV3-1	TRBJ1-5	CASSASRTSNQPQHF	TGTGCCAGCAGCGCTTCCAGGACTTCGAATCAGCCCCAGCATTTT
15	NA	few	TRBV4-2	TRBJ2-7	CASSPTWTASYEQYF	TGTGCCAGCAGCCCGACCTGGACTGCGTCCTACGAGCAGTACTTC
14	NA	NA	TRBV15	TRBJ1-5	CATSRDVGDQPQHF	TGTGCCACCAGCAGAGATGTGGGGGATCAGCCCCAGCATTTT
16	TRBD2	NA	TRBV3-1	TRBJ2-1	CASSQVVRDYYNEQFF	TGTGCCAGCAGCCAGGTCGTCCGGGACTACTACAATGAGCAGTTCTTC
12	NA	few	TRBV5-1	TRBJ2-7	CASSHLKNEQYF	TGCGCCAGCAGCCACCTTAAGAACGAGCAGTACTTC
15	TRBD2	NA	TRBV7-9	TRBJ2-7	CASSLVWGGYDEQYF	TGTGCCAGCAGCTTAGTTTGGGGGGGTTACGACGAGCAGTACTTC
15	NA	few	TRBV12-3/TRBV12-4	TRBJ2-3	CASSPDRYRTDTQYF	TGTGCCAGCAGCCCGGACAGATACCGCACAGATACGCAGTATTTT
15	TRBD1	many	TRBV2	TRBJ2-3	CASCRDRGSTDTQYF	TGTGCCAGCTGCCGGGACAGGGGATCCACAGATACGCAGTATTTT
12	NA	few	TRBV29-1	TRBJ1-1	CSVVRGSTEAFF	TGCAGCGTTGTAAGGGGTTCCACTGAAGCTTTCTTT
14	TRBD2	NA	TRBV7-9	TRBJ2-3	CASSWTSVTDTQYF	TGTGCCAGCAGCTGGACTAGCGTCACAGATACGCAGTATTTT
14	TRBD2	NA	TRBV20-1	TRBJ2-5	CTLLAGGTGETQYF	TGCACCTTATTAGCGGGAGGTACGGGAGAGACCCAGTACTTC
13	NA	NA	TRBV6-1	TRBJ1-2	CASSDRFLYGYTF	TGTGCCAGCAGTGACAGGTTCCTCTATGGCTACACCTTC
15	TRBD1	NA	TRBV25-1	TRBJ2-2	CASSKGASNTGELFF	TGTGCCAGCAGTAAGGGGGCCTCGAACACCGGGGAGCTGTTTTTT
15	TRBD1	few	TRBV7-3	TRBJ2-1	CASSSTGGLYNEQFF	TGTGCCAGCAGCTCTACAGGGGGCCTTTACAATGAGCAGTTCTTC
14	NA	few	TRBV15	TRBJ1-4	CATSRDGHGGKLFF	TGTGCCACCAGCAGAGATGGACACGGTGGGAAACTGTTTTTT
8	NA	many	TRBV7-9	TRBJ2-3	CASSLWYF	TGTGCCAGCAGCTTGTGGTATTTT
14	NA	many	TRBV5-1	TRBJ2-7	CASSLWVSNYEQYF	TGCGCCAGCAGCTTGTGGGTCTCCAACTACGAGCAGTACTTC
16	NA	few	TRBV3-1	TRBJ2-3	CASSQVVGAGTDTQYF	TGTGCCAGCAGCCAAGTTGTGGGAGCTGGCACAGATACGCAGTATTTT
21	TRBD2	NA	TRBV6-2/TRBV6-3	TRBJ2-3	CASSYTLLTSGRASIPDTQYF	TGTGCCAGCAGTTACACCCTTTTGACTAGCGGGAGGGCTTCCATTCCAGATACGCAGTATTTT
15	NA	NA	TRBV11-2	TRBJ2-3	CASSLKRRATDTQYF	TGTGCCAGCAGCTTAAAAAGGAGGGCCACAGATACGCAGTATTTT
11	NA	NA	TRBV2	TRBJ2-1	CASSEIGLPFF	TGTGCCAGCAGTGAGATTGGATTGCCGTTCTTC
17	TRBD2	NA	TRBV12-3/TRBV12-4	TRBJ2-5	CASSLARKLAGRETQYF	TGTGCCAGCAGTTTAGCGCGTAAACTAGCGGGAAGGGAGACCCAGTACTTC
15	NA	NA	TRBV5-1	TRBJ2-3	CASSLGLDFTDTQYF	TGCGCCAGCAGCTTGGGGCTGGACTTCACAGATACGCAGTATTTT
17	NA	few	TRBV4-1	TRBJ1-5	CASSQVIGFGRAQPQHF	TGCGCCAGCAGCCAAGTAATCGGTTTTGGCAGGGCTCAGCCCCAGCATTTT
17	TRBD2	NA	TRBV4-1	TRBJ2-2	CASSLLLAGAATGELFF	TGCGCCAGCAGCCTCCTACTAGCGGGAGCGGCCACCGGGGAGCTGTTTTTT